One and the same sample provided the 21 T cell receptor beta chains below, sequenced in a study of cytomegalovirus exposure and HLA in healthy donors. Primers: 60 Vbeta forward and 13 Jbeta reverse. The protocol was immunoSEQ multiplex PCR, while the TCRdb copy is restricted to in-frame clones and leaves out a portion. The sample carries roughly 58,000 clones, about 83% recorded once. Sequencing was done on a sample of PBMCs. Receptors were obtained from a human donor in good health.

The chain joins TRBV25-1 to TRBJ2-3, with 9 bases lining up with TRBD2. J was trimmed by 2 bases and V by 0 bases; bases with no gene match: 9. Germline V gives CDR1 MGHDK, CDR2 SYGVNS. The CDR3 has 18 amino acids. In DNA, the CDR3 is TGTGCCAGCAGTGAATATTCTGGGGCTAGCGGGACCACAGATACGCAGTATTTT. The encoded protein is CASSEYSGASGTTDTQYF.

V and J are TRBV15 and TRBJ2-5; 8 nucleotides line up with TRBD1. The tail of the sequence fits TRBJ2-7 better, so the J call may be wrong. The germline V gene encodes CDR1 LNHNV and CDR2 YYDKDF (reference sequence). This CDR3 contains 15 residues. Here the CDR3 DNA reads TGTGCCACCAGCAGAGCGGACAGGGCTGCCTACGAGCAGTACTTC. This sequence encodes CATSRADRAAYEQYF.

This rearrangement joins TRBV10-2 to TRBJ2-7; possible D gene TRBD2, 6 bases. Germline CDR1 WSHSY, CDR2 SAAADI. The CDR3 sequence is 14 residues long. Trimming removed 0 bases from V and 13 bases from J, with 19 bases in between. CDR3 nucleotides: TGCGCCAGCAGTGAGTCGGTTGGCGGGGCGCGTTCCTACTTC. The encoded protein is CASSESVGGARSYF.

This clone was seen once. V gene TRBV6-5 combines with J gene TRBJ1-5, with 11 bases aligning to TRBD1. The CDR3 length is 14 residues. Looked up from germline, CDR1 is MNHEY and CDR2 is SVGAGI. With V trimmed by 7 bases and J by 5 bases, 4 bases remained unmatched. CDR3 amino acids: CASKLGQGDQPQHF. CDR3 nucleotide sequence: TGTGCCAGCAAGCTGGGACAGGGGGATCAGCCCCAGCATTTT.

The chain employs TRBV7-2 and TRBJ2-2, with 11 positions matching TRBD2. Losses at the gene ends were 1 base for V and 2 bases for J; bases not matched to a gene: 3. The germline V gene encodes CDR1 SGHTA and CDR2 FQGNSA. This CDR3 has 17 residues. The CDR3 bases are TGTGCCAGCAGCTTAGTCGGGACTAGCGGTAACACCGGGGAGCTGTTTTTT. The encoded protein is CASSLVGTSGNTGELFF.

The V call is TRBV14, the J call TRBJ2-3, with TRBD1 as a possible D gene (5 bases). Per the germline V gene, CDR1 is SGHDN and CDR2 is FVKESK. V was pared by 0 bases and J by 4 bases, with 8 bases between. This CDR3 spans 14 amino acids. The CDR3 sequence: CASSQDLGADTQYF. CDR3 in DNA: TGTGCCAGCAGCCAAGATCTAGGGGCAGATACGCAGTATTTT.

The chain has TRBV5-1 and TRBJ1-4, with D perhaps TRBD1 (6 bases). Trimming took off 4 bases at V and 7 bases at J, with 26 bases between the two ends. Germline assignment: CDR1 SGHRS and CDR2 YFSETQ. The length of the CDR3 is 18 residues. CDR3: CASSPGRYTGTRGEKLFF. Here the CDR3 DNA reads TGCGCCAGCAGCCCGGGACGGTATACAGGGACAAGGGGTGAAAAACTGTTTTTT.

By share, this clone ranks as medium-sized. V and J are TRBV4-3 and TRBJ2-6; 8 bases map to TRBD1. This CDR3 has 16 amino acids. The V and J ends lost 1 base and 2 bases, in that order; junction bases with no gene match: 1. Germline CDR1 LGHNA, CDR2 YSLEER. This chain's CDR3 is CASSQGTGTGANVLTF. CDR3 DNA sequence: TGCGCCAGCAGCCAAGGGACAGGGACTGGGGCCAACGTCCTGACTTTC.

The J gene is TRBJ2-6, the V gene TRBV2; D is perhaps TRBD1 (6 bases). The CDR3 has 16 residues. The V gene lost 4 bases and the J gene lost 2 bases, with 12 bases spanning the gap. CDR1 and CDR2 (germline): SNHLY, FYNNEI. This CDR3 reads CASSGTGPAGANVLTF. CDR3 coding DNA: TGTGCCAGCAGTGGAACAGGGCCTGCTGGGGCCAACGTCCTGACTTTC. The variable domain in full, completed from reference TRBV2 and TRBJ2-6, reads EPEVTQTPSHQVTQMGQEVILRCVPISNHLYFYWYRQILGQKVEFLVSFYNNEISEKSEIFDDQFSVERPDGSNFTLKIRSTKLEDSAMYFCASSGTGPAGANVLTFGAGSRLTVL.

The chain joins TRBV10-3 to TRBJ1-4, with TRBD1 matching over 9 bases. This CDR3 comprises 17 residues. V lost 3 bases and J lost 7; bases outside the gene matches: 12. Germline lookup yields CDR1 ENHRY and CDR2 SYGVKD. For the CDR3, the DNA is TGTGCCATCAGTGAAAACCCGACAGGGGGGAGATTTGAAAAACTGTTTTTT. Its protein product is CAISENPTGGRFEKLFF.

V usage is TRBV4-1 and J usage is TRBJ2-1; TRBD1 is a possible D gene (5 bases). Germline lookup yields CDR1 MGHRA and CDR2 YSYEKL. Trimming removed 3 bases at V and 13 bases at J, with 19 bases between. The CDR3 consists of 14 residues. The CDR3 spells CASSHPFQQVKQFF. Written as DNA, the CDR3 is TGCGCCAGCAGCCATCCTTTTCAACAGGTAAAACAGTTCTTC.

V usage is TRBV4-3 and J usage is TRBJ2-7; no clear D. The V end was cut by 4 bases, the J end by 3 bases, with 34 bases between. Germline V CDR1 and CDR2: LGHNA, YSLEER. This CDR3 is built from 21 residues. CDR3: CASSPITPIQARPPAYYEQYF. The CDR3 DNA follows: TGCGCCAGCAGCCCCATTACACCAATCCAGGCCCGACCCCCCGCTTACTACGAGCAGTACTTC.

The chain uses TRBV2 and TRBJ1-1; unclear D gene. From germline, CDR1 is SNHLY and CDR2 FYNNEI. Trimming left V 4 bases short and J 11 bases short, with 17 bases between. The CDR3 runs 13 residues. This CDR3 is CASSGAEGGAAFF. Written as DNA, the CDR3 is TGTGCCAGCAGTGGGGCAGAGGGAGGTGCGGCTTTCTTT.

This chain joins TRBV10-1 and TRBJ2-2; perhaps TRBD2 as D (7 bases). There are 18 residues in the CDR3. V was trimmed by 6 bases and J by 2 bases, leaving 22 bases between them. CDR1 is WNHNN and CDR2 is SYGVQD in the germline V gene (reference sequence). CDR3 residues: CASRSDYAAGANTGELFF. The CDR3 nucleotides are TGCGCCAGCAGGTCCGACTACGCGGCGGGGGCCAACACCGGGGAGCTGTTTTTT.

CDR3 loop: CASSEVAHRIYSGNTIYF. The DNA of the CDR3 is TGTGCCAGCAGTGAAGTCGCACATCGCATATACTCTGGAAACACCATATATTTT. The chain carries TRBV6-1 and TRBJ1-3; D uncertain. Trimming took off 1 base at V and 0 bases at J, with 16 bases between the two ends. Germline CDR1 reads MNHNS; CDR2 reads SASEGT. The CDR3 extends over 18 amino acids.

This chain links TRBV9 with TRBJ1-5, with D unresolved. Trimming pared 2 bases from V and 3 bases from J, leaving 6 bases between. Germline V CDR1 and CDR2: SGDLS, YYNGEE. This CDR3 has 13 amino acids. CDR3 DNA sequence: TGTGCCAGCAGCGTTTGGGCCAATCAGCCCCAGCATTTT. Translated: CASSVWANQPQHF. The complete variable domain, with remaining parts taken from reference TRBV9 and TRBJ1-5, reads DSGVTQTPKHLITATGQRVTLRCSPRSGDLSVYWYQQSLDQGLQFLIQYYNGEERAKGNILERFSAQQFPDLHSELNLSSLELGDSALYFCASSVWANQPQHFGDGTRLSIL.

This clone was observed a few times. Its ends do not fully match the called genes, so a read error is possible. The chain employs TRBV7-9 and TRBJ1-4; TRBD1 aligns across 9 bases. Germline values: CDR1 SEHNR, CDR2 FQNEAQ (reference sequence). The CDR3 sequence is 17 residues long. The CDR3 protein is CSSSLDRDRVFGEKLFF. CDR3 in DNA: TGTTCCAGCAGCCTCGACCGGGACAGGGTCTTTGGCGAAAAACTGTTTTTT.

J is TRBJ2-7 and V is TRBV15; TRBD1 aligns across 11 bases. With 3 bases clipped from V and 1 base from J, the junction kept 2 bases outside the gene matches. Germline values: CDR1 LNHNV, CDR2 YYDKDF (reference sequence). This CDR3 comprises 15 residues. CDR3 DNA sequence: TGTGCCACCAGCAGTGGACAGGGGGCTTCCTACGAGCAGTACTTC. This sequence encodes CATSSGQGASYEQYF.

This chain connects TRBV2 to TRBJ2-1, with D perhaps TRBD2 (5 bases). This CDR3 region has 19 residues. The germline V gene has CDR1 SNHLY and CDR2 FYNNEI. Trimming removed 2 bases from V and 0 bases from J, with 20 bases in between. This CDR3 reads CASSELAAPEASSYNEQFF. In DNA form, the CDR3 reads TGTGCCAGCAGTGAACTCGCGGCCCCGGAGGCTAGCTCCTACAATGAGCAGTTCTTC.

This clone is categorized as medium-sized. The chain carries TRBV6-1 and TRBJ2-6; D perhaps matches TRBD2 (5 bases). The germline V gene encodes CDR1 MNHNS and CDR2 SASEGT. The CDR3 spans 15 residues. With 3 bases removed from V and 0 bases from J, the gap between germline ends came to 6 bases. CDR3 sequence: CASSDEGSGANVLTF. For the CDR3, the DNA is TGTGCCAGCAGTGATGAGGGCTCTGGGGCCAACGTCCTGACTTTC.

This clone showed up just once. V is TRBV15 and J is TRBJ2-5; TRBD2 is a possible D gene (5 bases). Per the germline V gene, CDR1 is LNHNV and CDR2 is YYDKDF (reference sequence). Trimming took 0 bases from V and 11 from J, leaving 22 bases between them. The CDR3 runs 16 residues. The DNA for the CDR3 is TGTGCCACCAGCAGAGAGGAAAGGGAGTTTATGAGGGAGCAGTACTTC. Protein product: CATSREEREFMREQYF.